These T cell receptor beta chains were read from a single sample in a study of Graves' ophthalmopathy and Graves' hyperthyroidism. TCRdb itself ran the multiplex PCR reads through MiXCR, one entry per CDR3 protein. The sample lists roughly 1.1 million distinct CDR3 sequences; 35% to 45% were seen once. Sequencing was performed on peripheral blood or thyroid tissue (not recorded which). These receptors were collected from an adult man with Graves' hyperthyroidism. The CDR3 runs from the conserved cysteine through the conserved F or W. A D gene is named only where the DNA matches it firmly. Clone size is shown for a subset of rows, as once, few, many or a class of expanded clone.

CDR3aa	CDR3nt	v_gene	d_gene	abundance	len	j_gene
CASSPGLAGDSQETQYF	TGTGCCAGCAGTCCCGGACTAGCGGGGGACTCCCAAGAGACCCAGTACTTC	TRBV6-1	TRBD2	few	17	TRBJ2-5
CASSVGQDYSNQPQHF	TGTGCCAGCAGCGTAGGACAGGACTATAGCAATCAGCCCCAGCATTTT	TRBV9	.	many	16	TRBJ1-5
CASSPALQGAGEQYF	TGTGCCAGCAGCCCCGCCCTACAGGGGGCTGGCGAGCAGTACTTC	TRBV5-6	TRBD1	.	15	TRBJ2-7
CASSQVRTTGNTIYF	TGTGCCAGCAGCCAAGTCCGGACAACTGGAAACACCATATATTTT	TRBV28	.	.	15	TRBJ1-3
CSVYQRETQYF	TGCAGCGTTTACCAGCGGGAGACCCAGTACTTC	TRBV29-1	.	.	11	TRBJ2-5
CASSFKGTNEKLFF	TGCGCCAGCAGCTTTAAGGGGACGAATGAAAAACTGTTTTTT	TRBV5-1	.	.	14	TRBJ1-4
CAISESIGLAGGTPYF	TGTGCCATCAGTGAGTCGATCGGGCTAGCGGGAGGGACCCCGTACTTC	TRBV10-3	TRBD2	.	16	TRBJ2-5
CASSVKGAGSYEQYF	TGTGCCAGCAGTGTCAAGGGGGCAGGCTCCTACGAGCAGTACTTC	TRBV25-1	TRBD1	.	15	TRBJ2-7
CASSRQGRNSPLHF	TGTGCCAGCAGTCGACAGGGCCGCAATTCACCCCTCCACTTT	TRBV6-5	TRBD1	many	14	TRBJ1-6
CSVEGQLANYGYTF	TGCAGCGTTGAAGGACAGTTAGCTAACTATGGCTACACCTTC	TRBV29-1	.	.	14	TRBJ1-2
CASSLDDDGELFF	TGTGCCAGCAGCTTAGATGATGACGGGGAGCTGTTTTTT	TRBV11-2	.	many	13	TRBJ2-2
CASSSDIHTEAFF	TGTGCCAGCTCATCCGACATACACACTGAAGCTTTCTTT	TRBV18	.	few	13	TRBJ1-1
CASSLGNQGAIPKETQYF	TGTGCCAGCAGTTTAGGTAACCAGGGGGCGATCCCAAAAGAGACCCAGTACTTC	TRBV10-3	TRBD1	.	18	TRBJ2-5
CASSGTGGLLNYGYTF	TGCGCCAGCAGTGGGACAGGAGGTCTTTTAAACTATGGCTACACCTTC	TRBV10-2	TRBD1	.	16	TRBJ1-2
CAGSLRTGGFYEQYF	TGTGCCGGCAGCCTCCGGACAGGGGGGTTCTACGAGCAGTACTTC	TRBV14	TRBD1	.	15	TRBJ2-7
CASSAGQGEAIEAFF	TGTGCCAGCAGTGCCGGACAGGGGGAAGCTATTGAAGCTTTCTTT	TRBV10-3	TRBD1	.	15	TRBJ1-1
CSATYTGQGAMNTEAFF	TGCAGTGCTACGTATACGGGACAGGGGGCCATGAACACTGAAGCTTTCTTT	TRBV20-1	TRBD1	.	17	TRBJ1-1
CAIRGTRGNTIYF	TGTGCCATCAGGGGGACAAGAGGAAACACCATATATTTT	TRBV10-3	.	many	13	TRBJ1-3
CASTVLAGGRGTQYF	TGTGCCAGCACCGTACTAGCGGGAGGTCGGGGGACCCAGTACTTC	TRBV7-2	TRBD2	few	15	TRBJ2-5
CASSLEQSIHYEQYF	TGTGCCAGCAGCTTAGAGCAGTCTATCCACTACGAGCAGTACTTC	TRBV11-2	.	few	15	TRBJ2-7
CASSARLAEPYF	TGCGCCAGCAGCGCCCGACTAGCGGAGCCGTACTTC	TRBV5-1	TRBD2	.	12	TRBJ2-7
CASSAGQGVYNTEAFF	TGTGCCAGCAGCGCCGGACAGGGGGTATACAACACTGAAGCTTTCTTT	TRBV9	TRBD1	many	16	TRBJ1-1
CAISERGPWNEQYF	TGTGCCATCAGTGAGCGGGGGCCTTGGAACGAGCAGTACTTC	TRBV10-3	.	.	14	TRBJ2-7
CASSLALSANTGELFF	TGTGCCAGCAGCTTAGCGCTCAGCGCGAACACCGGGGAGCTGTTTTTT	TRBV7-6	.	many	16	TRBJ2-2
CASSSTWDGDTEAFF	TGTGCCAGCAGCTCGACTTGGGACGGGGACACTGAAGCTTTCTTT	TRBV5-8	.	.	15	TRBJ1-1
CASSLEGQAASEQYF	TGTGCCAGCAGCTTAGAAGGACAGGCAGCTTCCGAGCAGTACTTC	TRBV7-6	TRBD1	.	15	TRBJ2-7
CASSPRALAVGYEQYF	TGTGCCAGCAGCCCTAGGGCTTTAGCGGTGGGCTACGAGCAGTACTTC	TRBV12-3/TRBV12-4	.	few	16	TRBJ2-7
CASRGRDRVSTEAFF	TGTGCCAGTAGGGGCCGGGACAGGGTGTCCACTGAAGCTTTCTTT	TRBV19	TRBD1	.	15	TRBJ1-1
CASSDLPIVRDRPNTEAFF	TGTGCCAGTAGTGATTTACCTATTGTACGAGACAGACCGAACACTGAAGCTTTCTTT	TRBV19	.	many	19	TRBJ1-1
CASSVDSGDYEQYF	TGTGCCAGCAGCGTAGATTCGGGAGACTACGAGCAGTACTTC	TRBV9	.	few	14	TRBJ2-7
CASSFGTGTGELFF	TGTGCCAGCAGCTTTGGAACAGGGACCGGGGAGCTGTTTTTT	TRBV7-9	.	.	14	TRBJ2-2
CASSLLSGQYGQYF	TGTGCCAGCAGTCTTCTATCGGGACAGTACGGGCAGTACTTC	TRBV6-6	TRBD1	.	14	TRBJ2-7
CASSHQGNEKLFF	TGTGCCAGCAGCCACCAGGGGAACGAAAAACTGTTTTTT	TRBV7-9	.	.	13	TRBJ1-4
CASSFRTGVLQETQYF	TGTGCCAGTAGCTTCCGGACAGGGGTACTCCAAGAGACCCAGTACTTC	TRBV19	TRBD1	few	16	TRBJ2-5
CSVEGWTGRYTEAFF	TGCAGCGTTGAAGGTTGGACAGGACGATACACTGAAGCTTTCTTT	TRBV29-1	TRBD1	once	15	TRBJ1-1
CASSQGQGQGAYEQYF	TGTGCCAGCAGCCAAGGCCAGGGACAGGGAGCCTACGAGCAGTACTTC	TRBV4-2	TRBD1	.	16	TRBJ2-7
CASSVWAEEAFF	TGTGCCAGCAGTGTTTGGGCAGAAGAAGCTTTCTTT	TRBV2	.	many	12	TRBJ1-1
CASSRRRSYGGNTIYF	TGTGCCAGCAGCCGCCGCCGATCGTACGGAGGAAACACCATATATTTT	TRBV7-2	.	many	16	TRBJ1-3
CASSERAGGTDTQYF	TGTGCCAGCAGCGAACGAGCGGGGGGCACAGATACGCAGTATTTT	TRBV7-8	TRBD2	few	15	TRBJ2-3
CSARRGYQETQYF	TGCAGTGCTAGACGGGGGTACCAAGAGACCCAGTACTTC	TRBV20-1	.	many	13	TRBJ2-5
CSVEVDRRKGNTIYF	TGCAGCGTTGAGGTGGATCGGAGAAAGGGAAACACCATATATTTT	TRBV29-1	.	many	15	TRBJ1-3